The clone carrying this T cell receptor (beta chain) was detected many times. Its matching antigen is unknown. TCRdb passed the RACE reads through MiXCR, listing each CDR3 protein once. The sample lists 300,000 to 450,000 distinct CDR3 sequences; roughly 4.8% were seen once. These data belong to a study of human T cells and chemical hapten exposure. General study findings and limits: While controls formed fewer of them, expanded TCRs formed significantly more large CDR3 similarity clusters.

The time point is: patch test 1, 2 weeks after DPC sensitization. Treatment described: therapeutic diphenylcyclopropenone sensitization with weekly scalp DPC. The CDR3 spans 16 residues. V trimming: 10 bases; J trimming: 5 bases; junction bases outside the gene matches: 17. CDR1 and CDR2 (germline): SNHLY, FYNNEI. Here the sequenced sample was whole blood, taken in connection with sensitization to the hapten diphenylcyclopropenone (DPC). The rearrangement joins TRBV2 to TRBJ2-1; 7 nucleotides match TRBD2. The clonotype originates from a woman aged 50 to 60 with alopecia areata. Some clones in this sample may be carry-over from other donors' samples. CDR3 bases: TGTGCCACCAGAACCTGGAGGAGCGGGGATAACAATGAGCAGTTCTTC. Translating gives CATRTWRSGDNNEQFF.